This T cell receptor (beta chain) was recorded in a study of a mutant IDH1 vaccine in newly diagnosed glioma. Time point denoted: week 5, during vaccination. The investigators gave 300 ug of mutant IDH1 20-mer peptide in each vaccine dose, together with topical imiquimod. Concerning this clone: Its cognate antigen is unknown.

Germline values: CDR1 SNHLY, CDR2 FYNNEI. Trimming took 7 bases from V and 7 from J, leaving 20 bases between them. The CDR3 length is 15 residues. Method: immunoSEQ multiplex PCR; TCRdb's copy keeps in-frame clones and lacks some. The sample contains tens of thousands of clones, around 80% of which appear only once. The specimen comprised PBMCs, sampled from a glioma patient whose treatment included an IDH1 peptide vaccine. This chain joins TRBV2 and TRBJ1-5; weak D call: TRBD1 (5 bases). The TCR was taken from a man between 45 and 60 years old with glioma. In nucleotides, the CDR3 is TGTGCCAGCAAAGCAAACGGCGGGGGAAGACAGCCCCAGCATTTT. Translating gives CASKANGGGRQPQHF.